One and the same sample provided the 26 T cell receptor beta chains below, sequenced in a study of blood T cells in healthy people across ages. A sample-barcoded 5' primer and a J-beta primer mix were used in a second PCR of about 7 to 12 cycles. One entry per CDR3 protein, called by TCRdb with MiXCR from the 5' RACE reads. The table lists more than 1.4 million distinct CDR3 sequences, about 40% of them singletons. Sequencing was carried out using blood. The source of these receptors is a woman younger than 35 in good health.

J is TRBJ2-1 and V is TRBV3-1; D unclear. Germline V gene data show CDR1 as LGHDT and CDR2 as YNNKEL (reference sequence). V was clipped by 1 base and J by 3 bases, with 7 bases between them. This CDR3 region has 14 residues. CDR3 in DNA: TGTGCCAGCAGCCAAGGTTCTTTCTACAATGAGCAGTTCTTC. Its translation is CASSQGSFYNEQFF.

This clonotype came up a few times. The chain couples TRBV6-4 to TRBJ2-1; 9 nucleotides align to TRBD2. Germline-derived CDR1 and CDR2 are MRHNA and SNTAGT. CDR3 length: 15 residues. V shed 3 bases, J shed 4 bases, and the junction held 4 bases outside the gene matches. In DNA form, the CDR3 reads TGTGCCAGCAGTGAGCACAGCGGGGGGTACAATGAGCAGTTCTTC. Translating it yields CASSEHSGGYNEQFF.

This clonotype was observed a handful of times. V usage is TRBV3-1 and J usage is TRBJ1-5; D is uncertain. V lost 3 bases and J 2 bases, leaving 8 bases between the germline ends. The CDR3 covers 14 residues. Germline CDR1 is LGHDT and CDR2 is YNNKEL (reference sequence). CDR3 coding DNA: TGTGCCAGCAGCCAGGGCCCGGGCAATCAGCCCCAGCATTTT. It is translated as CASSQGPGNQPQHF.

This clonotype appeared a few times. The rearrangement joins TRBV15 to TRBJ2-1; a possible D gene is TRBD2 (5 bases). The ends were cut back, 9 bases at V and 6 bases at J, with 12 bases in the middle. Looked up from germline, CDR1 is LNHNV and CDR2 is YYDKDF (reference sequence). There are 12 residues in the CDR3. Here the CDR3 DNA reads TGTGCCACGCGTGACGGGATCAATGAGCAGTTCTTC. Its protein product is CATRDGINEQFF.

This clonotype was observed a handful of times. The chain links TRBV3-1 to TRBJ1-1, with unresolved D. Germline CDR1 reads LGHDT; CDR2 reads YNNKEL (reference sequence). V was cut by 1 base and J by 11 bases, with 11 bases left in between. The CDR3 consists of 12 residues. The CDR3 nucleotides are TGTGCCAGCAGCCAAGGCCAGGCCAGTGCTTTCTTT. As protein: CASSQGQASAFF.

This clonotype has more than one count but fewer than ten. V is TRBV5-5 and J is TRBJ2-1; tentatively, D is TRBD2 (5 bases). CDR3 length equals 14 residues. The germline CDR1 and CDR2 sequences are SGHKS and YYEKEE (reference sequence). Between the trimmed V and J ends, which lost 6 bases and 1 base, there was a span of 11 bases. The CDR3 region has the DNA TGTGCCAGCACCCGAGGGTGGTCCTACAATGAGCAGTTCTTC. It specifies CASTRGWSYNEQFF.

This clonotype was recorded a few times. The chain uses TRBV28 and TRBJ1-5; D unclear. The germline V gene encodes CDR1 MDHEN and CDR2 SYDVKM. The ends were cut back, 2 bases at V and 2 bases at J, with 10 bases in the middle. This CDR3 contains 15 residues. The CDR3 spells CASSLGVRGNQPQHF. Written as DNA, the CDR3 is TGTGCCAGCAGTTTAGGGGTGAGGGGCAATCAGCCCCAGCATTTT.

This chain links TRBV12-3 or TRBV12-4 with TRBJ1-4; 8 positions match TRBD1. The CDR3 loop spans 14 amino acids. V lost 3 bases and J lost 6; bases outside the gene matches: 3. The CDR3 nucleotides are TGTGCCAGCAGTTTTATGACAGGGGATGAAAAACTGTTTTTT. Translating it yields CASSFMTGDEKLFF.

The chain couples TRBV3-1 to TRBJ1-5; D unclear. Deletions cut 1 base from V and 1 base from J, with 5 bases between. Germline loops: CDR1 LGHDT, CDR2 YNNKEL (reference sequence). The CDR3 contains 14 residues. The CDR3 region is CASSQGISNQPQHF. CDR3 nucleotides: TGTGCCAGCAGCCAAGGGATAAGCAATCAGCCCCAGCATTTT.

A remark on this clonotype: At one end, the junction sequence differs from germline, possibly due to a read error. The chain combines TRBV12-3 or TRBV12-4 with TRBJ2-5; D perhaps matches TRBD1 (5 bases). There are 17 residues in the CDR3. The CDR3 protein is CTSSSIILGAMGETQYF. The CDR3 DNA reads as TGTACCAGCAGCTCCATTATCCTTGGGGCTATGGGGGAGACCCAGTACTTC.

This clonotype was observed a handful of times. The chain uses TRBV29-1 and TRBJ2-3; 7 positions agree with TRBD2. The ends lost 6 bases at V and 2 bases at J; junction bases unmatched: 11. In germline, CDR1 is SQVTM, CDR2 ANQGSEA. The CDR3 sequence is 15 residues long. The CDR3 sequence: CSVRVVAGSTDTQYF. The CDR3, as DNA: TGCAGCGTCCGTGTAGTAGCGGGCTCCACAGATACGCAGTATTTT.

This chain uses TRBV20-1 with TRBJ2-5, with D possibly being TRBD1 or TRBD2 (5 bases each). Germline values: CDR1 DFQATT, CDR2 SNEGSKA (reference sequence). The CDR3 covers 13 residues. V was clipped by 3 bases and J by 11 bases, with 19 bases between them. As DNA, the CDR3 is TGCAGTGCTAGGGCCGGGACGGGCAGTGAGCAGTACTTC. Translation: CSARAGTGSEQYF.

This clonotype was seen only once. This chain joins TRBV5-1 and TRBJ2-1; D not certain. Germline loops: CDR1 SGHRS, CDR2 YFSETQ. Trimming removed 4 bases at V and 5 bases at J, with 19 bases between. This CDR3 spans 16 amino acids. CDR3 protein: CASSRSRPDIHNEQFF. In nucleotides, the CDR3 is TGCGCCAGCAGCAGGAGCAGGCCGGATATCCACAATGAGCAGTTCTTC.

The chain joins TRBV12-3 or TRBV12-4 to TRBJ1-6, with TRBD1 as a possible D gene (6 bases). The CDR3 is 14 residues long. The V end was cut by 1 base, the J end by 9 bases, with 10 bases between. In DNA, the CDR3 is TGTGCCAGCAGTTTAGAAGGGGGTCGTTCACCCCTCCACTTT. Amino acids: CASSLEGGRSPLHF.

In its sample, this clonotype was seen a few times. This sequence joins TRBV7-2 and TRBJ1-5; weak D call: TRBD1 (6 bases). The CDR3 loop spans 15 amino acids. CDR1 and CDR2 from the germline V gene are SGHTA and FQGNSA. V lost 5 bases and J 4 bases, leaving 15 bases between the germline ends. DNA for the CDR3: TGTGCCAGCAGCACAGGTGGACAGCCAAATCAGCCCCAGCATTTT. It specifies CASSTGGQPNQPQHF.

The table lists this clonotype with a few counts. This rearrangement joins TRBV9 to TRBJ2-1; D call uncertain. The J call may be incorrect, as the DNA end agrees better with TRBJ2-7. The CDR3 extends over 13 amino acids. Germline CDR1 and CDR2: SGDLS and YYNGEE. The CDR3 bases are TGTGCCAGCAGCCGAGACGGAAACAATGAGCAGTACTTC. Amino acids: CASSRDGNNEQYF.

The chain has TRBV5-1 and TRBJ1-6; D perhaps matches TRBD1 (5 bases). Germline CDR1 and CDR2: SGHRS and YFSETQ. CDR3 size: 14 residues. Trimming pared 4 bases from V and 9 bases from J, leaving 14 bases between. The CDR3 nucleotides read TGCGCCAGCAGCCGAAACTTGGGGACTTCACCCCTCCACTTT. This sequence encodes CASSRNLGTSPLHF.

This clonotype appeared a few times. V and J are TRBV6-5 and TRBJ2-7, with 7 nucleotides matching TRBD1. The CDR3 runs 11 residues. V was pared by 7 bases and J by 10 bases, with 7 bases of the junction left unmatched. Germline V gene sequence: CDR1 MNHEY, CDR2 SVGAGI. The DNA of the CDR3 is TGTGCCAGCAAACAGGGGTTCACCCAGTACTTC. Its translation is CASKQGFTQYF.

The genes are TRBV2 and TRBJ1-1; D not certain. The length of the CDR3 is 13 residues. CDR1 is SNHLY and CDR2 is FYNNEI in the germline V gene. With 1 base removed from V and 5 bases from J, the gap between germline ends came to 8 bases. CDR3 nucleotide sequence: TGTGCCAGCAGTGAAGAGGGAATGACTGAAGCTTTCTTT. This gives the protein CASSEEGMTEAFF. The complete variable domain, with remaining parts taken from reference TRBV2 and TRBJ1-1, reads EPEVTQTPSHQVTQMGQEVILRCVPISNHLYFYWYRQILGQKVEFLVSFYNNEISEKSEIFDDQFSVERPDGSNFTLKIRSTKLEDSAMYFCASSEEGMTEAFFGQGTRLTVV.

V and J are TRBV2 and TRBJ1-2; 8 bases line up with TRBD1. This CDR3 is built from 17 residues. V shed 2 bases, J shed 5 bases, and the junction held 13 bases outside the gene matches. Looked up from germline, CDR1 is SNHLY and CDR2 is FYNNEI. The CDR3 DNA sequence: TGTGCCAGCAGTGAAAGTGATCTCCAGGGGGCCCGGTATGGCTACACCTTC. Protein: CASSESDLQGARYGYTF.

The chain employs TRBV6-1 and TRBJ1-2; D remains ambiguous. In germline, CDR1 is MNHNS, CDR2 SASEGT. This CDR3 comprises 13 residues. V was clipped by 5 bases and J by 4 bases, with 11 bases between them. The CDR3 spells CASSQDAIYGYTF. CDR3 sequence (DNA): TGTGCCAGCAGTCAGGACGCAATCTATGGCTACACCTTC.

This clonotype was recorded a few times. The rearrangement uses TRBV6-5 and TRBJ1-4, with TRBD1 as a possible D gene (6 bases). Germline CDR1 is MNHEY and CDR2 is SVGAGI. The CDR3 extends over 15 amino acids. Trimming removed 6 bases from V and 3 bases from J, with 14 bases in between. CDR3 DNA: TGTGCCAGCAGCCGCGGGGGGGCACCTAATGAAAAACTGTTTTTT. Translation: CASSRGGAPNEKLFF.

This clonotype turned up a few times. The chain uses TRBV10-3 and TRBJ2-2, with D maybe TRBD1 (6 bases). Trimming shortened V by 9 bases and J by 1 base, and 15 bases separated the two germline ends. Per germline, CDR1 ENHRY and CDR2 SYGVKD. This CDR3 has 15 amino acids. The DNA for the CDR3 is TGTGCCATTAGCGAGACAGGAGAGAACACCGGGGAGCTGTTTTTT. The encoded protein is CAISETGENTGELFF.

The V and J genes are TRBV4-2 and TRBJ2-7; 10 nucleotides line up with TRBD2. Germline V gene lookup returns CDR1 LGHNA and CDR2 YNFKEQ. CDR3 length equals 11 residues. J lost 7 bases, V lost 8 bases, and 2 bases had no gene match. The CDR3 DNA follows: TGTGCCAGCCAGCGGGAGGGGGAGCAGTACTTC. Translating it yields CASQREGEQYF.

This clonotype was seen more than once but under ten times. Written as DNA, the CDR3 is TGTGCCACCACAGGAGGGTGGAAGACCCAGTACTTC. It codes for CATTGGWKTQYF. V is TRBV24-1 and J is TRBJ2-5, with D possibly TRBD2 on 6 matching bases. From germline, CDR1 is KGHDR and CDR2 SFDVKD. This CDR3 has 12 residues. V lost 8 bases to trimming and J lost 6 bases, with 12 bases between them.

This clonotype was counted only a few times. CDR3 sequence: CATSGKGTSGTSSEQYF. The DNA for the CDR3 is TGTGCCACCAGCGGGAAGGGGACTAGCGGCACGTCGTCCGAGCAGTACTTC. V usage is TRBV15 and J usage is TRBJ2-7, with 11 bases lining up with TRBD2. This CDR3 has 17 residues. Germline assignment: CDR1 LNHNV and CDR2 YYDKDF (reference sequence). The J segment lost 6 bases and the V segment lost 5 bases, leaving 15 bases of the junction unmatched.